Shown below are 24 T cell receptor beta chains from a single sample sequenced in a study of T cell responses to AZD1222 COVID-19 vaccine. Produced via immunoSEQ multiplex PCR; TCRdb's table is partial and in-frame only. The data show approximately 140,000 clones, with about 90% seen just once and 5.5% held by the top ten. The starting material was peripheral blood, obtained on day 0 of AZD1222 vaccination. Receptors originate from an adult in good health.

The DNA of the CDR3 is TGTGCCAGCAGCCAAGTACAAGGGTTCCAAGCTTTCTTT. Amino acids: CASSQVQGFQAFF. The chain is built from TRBV3-1 (or the pseudogene TRBV3-2) and TRBJ1-1; D gene ambiguous. The germline V gene has CDR1 LGHDT and CDR2 YNNKEL (reference sequence). The CDR3 has 13 residues. V was shortened by 1 base and J by 9 bases, with 12 bases between the two germline ends.

The chain has TRBV19 and TRBJ2-7; perhaps TRBD1 as D (5 bases). The V end was cut by 3 bases, the J end by 3 bases, with 12 bases between. There are 14 residues in the CDR3. Germline V gene sequence: CDR1 LNHDA, CDR2 SQIVND (reference sequence). CDR3 coding DNA: TGTGCCAGTAGTATTGGGGCAGGCCGCTACGAGCAGTACTTC. Protein sequence: CASSIGAGRYEQYF. Combining the CDR3 with reference TRBV19 and TRBJ2-7 gives the whole variable domain DGGITQSPKYLFRKEGQNVTLSCEQNLNHDAMYWYRQDPGQGLRLIYYSQIVNDFQKGDIAEGYSVSREKKESFPLTVTSAQKNPTAFYLCASSIGAGRYEQYFGPGTRLTVT.

V and J are TRBV7-9 and TRBJ2-7, with D perhaps TRBD2 (6 bases). CDR3 size: 14 residues. The V gene lost 4 bases and the J gene lost 1 base, with 11 bases spanning the gap. Germline V lookup: CDR1 SEHNR, CDR2 FQNEAQ (reference sequence). CDR3 coding DNA: TGTGCCAGCAGCTGGGCGGGACGTTCCTACGAGCAGTACTTC. It yields the protein CASSWAGRSYEQYF.

The chain recombines TRBV2 with TRBJ1-1, with 7 bases identical to TRBD1. Germline V gives CDR1 SNHLY, CDR2 FYNNEI. Losses at the gene ends were 5 bases for V and 7 bases for J; bases not matched to a gene: 4. The CDR3 extends over 12 amino acids. The DNA for the CDR3 is TGTGCCAGCAGTTCCGGGACAGTTGAAGCTTTCTTT. Translation gives CASSSGTVEAFF.

The rearrangement links TRBV4-1 to TRBJ1-5, with a weak D call TRBD1 (6 bases). There are 14 residues in the CDR3. CDR1 and CDR2 (germline): MGHRA, YSYEKL. V lost 1 base, J lost 2 bases, and 6 bases lay in between. CDR3: CASSQGTGNQPQHF. CDR3 bases: TGCGCCAGCAGCCAAGGGACAGGCAATCAGCCCCAGCATTTT.

The chain is built from TRBV23-1 and TRBJ2-3; TRBD2 matches at 8 bases. Being an ORF, TRBV23-1 has a function that is uncertain. Losses at the gene ends were 8 bases for V and 4 bases for J; bases not matched to a gene: 11. The CDR3 runs 15 residues. The CDR3 loop reads CASALWREDPDTQYF. The CDR3 DNA follows: TGCGCCAGCGCCCTCTGGCGGGAGGACCCAGATACGCAGTATTTT.

This chain joins TRBV3-1 (or the pseudogene TRBV3-2) and TRBJ1-5; D not resolved. Trimming stripped 0 bases from V and 9 bases from J, with 12 bases between. The CDR3 is 14 amino acids. Germline V gives CDR1 LGHDT, CDR2 YNNKEL (reference sequence). The CDR3 reads CASSQDPEWGPQHF. The CDR3, as DNA: TGTGCCAGCAGCCAAGACCCTGAGTGGGGGCCCCAGCATTTT.

In its sample, this clone was seen once. The V and J genes are TRBV7-2 and TRBJ2-1; no definite D call. V was shortened by 1 base and J by 9 bases, with 16 bases between the two germline ends. The CDR3 totals 15 residues. Germline values: CDR1 SGHTA, CDR2 FQGNSA. The CDR3 loop is CASSLDPPILGEQFF. DNA of the CDR3: TGTGCCAGCAGCTTAGACCCCCCCATATTGGGTGAGCAGTTCTTC. Full variable domain (rest looked up from reference TRBV7-2 and TRBJ2-1): GAGVSQSPSNKVTEKGKDVELRCDPISGHTALYWYRQSLGQGLEFLIYFQGNSAPDKSGLPSDRFSAERTGGSVSTLTIQRTQQEDSAVYLCASSLDPPILGEQFFGPGTRLTVL.

V usage is TRBV5-8 and J usage is TRBJ1-2, with D maybe TRBD1 (5 bases). The V and J ends lost 0 bases and 4 bases respectively, with 13 bases between them. From germline, CDR1 is SGHTS and CDR2 YDEGEE. This CDR3 comprises 15 residues. CDR3 in DNA: TGTGCCAGCAGCTTGGGTAGGAGGGGTCCCTATGGCTACACCTTC. Encoded protein: CASSLGRRGPYGYTF.

The chain couples TRBV19 to TRBJ2-7; 12 nucleotides agree with TRBD2. Germline V gene data show CDR1 as LNHDA and CDR2 as SQIVND (reference sequence). The CDR3 consists of 15 residues. Trimming at V came to 6 bases and at J to 6 bases, leaving 9 bases not matched to a gene. The DNA of the CDR3 is TGTGCCAGTAGCGGACTAGCGGGAAATTCTGGCGAGCAGTACTTC. This sequence encodes CASSGLAGNSGEQYF.

Regarding this clone: Additional DNA sequences in this sample encode the identical CDR3. This chain links TRBV7-9 with TRBJ2-7; D unresolved. In germline, CDR1 is SEHNR, CDR2 FQNEAQ (reference sequence). The CDR3 covers 12 residues. The V and J ends lost 1 base and 5 bases respectively, with 6 bases between them. The CDR3 region has the DNA TGTGCCAGCAGCTTAGTAAGCGACGAGCAGTACTTC. It encodes CASSLVSDEQYF.

The V gene is TRBV5-4, the J gene TRBJ2-1; D remains unclear. Germline V lookup: CDR1 SGHNT, CDR2 YYREEE (reference sequence). Trimming left V 6 bases short and J 7 bases short, with 14 bases between. The CDR3 length is 13 residues. CDR3: CASKNRAENEQFF. DNA of the CDR3: TGTGCCAGCAAAAACCGTGCTGAGAATGAGCAGTTCTTC.

This chain uses TRBV9 with TRBJ2-2, with 14 positions matching TRBD2. There are 18 residues in the CDR3. After removal of 3 bases from V and 3 bases from J, the junction contained 7 bases not matched to a gene. CDR1 and CDR2 from the germline V gene are SGDLS and YYNGEE. Here the CDR3 reads CASSAPGLAGADTGELFF. In nucleotides, the CDR3 is TGTGCCAGCAGCGCCCCGGGACTAGCGGGAGCGGACACCGGGGAGCTGTTTTTT.

The V call is TRBV5-1, the J call TRBJ2-3; D not certain. Trimming cost V 4 bases and J 6 bases, with 18 bases left between them. Germline CDR1 reads SGHRS; CDR2 reads YFSETQ. The CDR3 is 15 amino acids. The chain's CDR3 is CASSPHGDRSDTQYF. In nucleotides, the CDR3 is TGCGCCAGCAGCCCGCATGGGGATCGGTCTGATACGCAGTATTTT.

The CDR3 coding sequence is TGTGCCAGCAGCCACCCGGGGGGGGTCGGGAATGAGCAGTTCTTC. Its protein product is CASSHPGGVGNEQFF. The chain carries TRBV9 and TRBJ2-1; 8 bases fit TRBD2. Germline CDR1 SGDLS, CDR2 YYNGEE. The CDR3 runs to 15 residues. Germline trimming cut 4 bases from V and 7 bases from J; bases unmatched to any gene: 10.

This sequence joins TRBV21-1 and TRBJ1-5. TRBV21-1 has pseudogene status. CDR3 length: 14 amino acids. The CDR3 nucleotides read TGTGCCAGCAGCAACCTATATAGCAATCAGCCCCAGCATTTT. Protein sequence: CASSNLYSNQPQHF.

The chain joins TRBV27 to TRBJ1-6; D is undetermined. The CDR3 has 16 amino acids. Germline CDR1 is MNHEY and CDR2 is SMNVEV (reference sequence). V lost 3 bases and J lost 0, with 9 bases in between. CDR3 sequence: CASSFGSLSYNSPLHF. CDR3 DNA sequence: TGTGCCAGCAGTTTTGGGTCCCTCTCCTATAATTCACCCCTCCACTTT.

The rearrangement uses TRBV15 and TRBJ2-5; TRBD2 agrees at 12 bases. Germline V CDR1 and CDR2: LNHNV, YYDKDF (reference sequence). V dropped 5 bases and J dropped 5; count of bases not matched to a gene: 12. This CDR3 is built from 17 residues. In DNA form, the CDR3 reads TGTGCCACCAGCTCAACGGGTAGTCTAGCGGGAGGGGAGACCCAGTACTTC. This encodes CATSSTGSLAGGETQYF.

The rearrangement uses TRBV28 and TRBJ2-7, with a weak D call TRBD2 (6 bases). The CDR3 sequence is 15 residues long. V lost 1 base to trimming and J lost 5 bases, with 15 bases between them. In germline, CDR1 is MDHEN, CDR2 SYDVKM. In DNA, the CDR3 is TGTGCCAGCAGTTTATTCTTTGGGGGGTTTCACGAGCAGTACTTC. Protein sequence: CASSLFFGGFHEQYF.

This chain joins TRBV5-1 and TRBJ1-2; D is possibly TRBD1 (5 bases). Germline loops: CDR1 SGHRS, CDR2 YFSETQ. The CDR3 is made up of 14 amino acids. Trimming shortened V by 4 bases and J by 2 bases, and 12 bases separated the two germline ends. DNA of the CDR3: TGCGCCAGCAGCCAGGGACGAGGCAACTATGGCTACACCTTC. It encodes CASSQGRGNYGYTF.

This chain connects TRBV28 to TRBJ1-1; possibly TRBD1 for D (5 bases). Germline V gene lookup returns CDR1 MDHEN and CDR2 SYDVKM. The CDR3 has 15 amino acids. The V and J ends lost 0 bases and 7 bases respectively, with 15 bases between them. The CDR3 loop reads CASSLWVQGVLEAFF. For the CDR3, the DNA is TGTGCCAGCAGTTTATGGGTACAAGGGGTGCTTGAAGCTTTCTTT. The whole variable domain, remainder taken from reference TRBV28 and TRBJ1-1, is DVKVTQSSRYLVKRTGEKVFLECVQDMDHENMFWYRQDPGLGLRLIYFSYDVKMKEKGDIPEGYSVSREKKERFSLILESASTNQTSMYLCASSLWVQGVLEAFFGQGTRLTVV.

The genes are TRBV5-4 and TRBJ1-1; D gene uncertain. This CDR3 has 12 amino acids. The V and J ends lost 5 bases and 5 bases respectively, with 10 bases between them. Germline-derived CDR1 and CDR2 are SGHNT and YYREEE (reference sequence). CDR3 region: CASSHSRTEAFF. Here the CDR3 DNA reads TGTGCCAGCAGTCACTCCCGGACTGAAGCTTTCTTT.

The J gene is TRBJ1-4, the V gene TRBV20-1; no definite D call. This CDR3 is 10 amino acids long. Germline V gene data show CDR1 as DFQATT and CDR2 as SNEGSKA (reference sequence). The V gene lost 3 bases and the J gene lost 6 bases, with 2 bases spanning the gap. CDR3 residues: CSARDEKLFF. The DNA for the CDR3 is TGCAGTGCTAGGGATGAAAAACTGTTTTTT.

The chain uses TRBV27 and TRBJ2-7, with 9 bases identical to TRBD1. The ends lost 3 bases at V and 2 bases at J; junction bases unmatched: 2. The germline CDR1 and CDR2 sequences are MNHEY and SMNVEV (reference sequence). The CDR3 is 14 residues long. For the CDR3, the DNA is TGTGCCAGCAGTTTCCGACAGGGGGCCTACGAGCAGTACTTC. Translation: CASSFRQGAYEQYF.